This record looks at one T cell receptor (beta chain) sequence and its context. The data were taken from a study of blood T cell repertoires in COVID-19. Study at large: Specimens from acute and convalescent COVID-19 originated in the United States, Italy and Spain. Nucleic acid was either cDNA or gDNA, and it came from T cells, B-cell-depleted T cells, or PBMCs.

V lost 5 bases, J lost 7 bases, and 7 bases stayed unmatched. This CDR3 region has 13 residues. CDR1 and CDR2 from the germline V gene are MNHEY and SVGAGI. Authors' processing steps: From reference gene primer amplification, estimates of nucleated cell counts were derived. Assay: immunoSEQ multiplex PCR; the TCRdb copy retains only in-frame clones and omits some. V, J and clone size reflect that table, while D and trimming were determined from the DNA. The data hold a few hundred thousand clones, with roughly 80% observed a single time. This chain joins TRBV6-5 and TRBJ1-1, with TRBD1 matching 7 bases. Material for sequencing was peripheral blood. This clonotype was sampled from a young woman with acute or convalescent COVID-19. CDR3 sequence reads: CASSPGTVNEAFF. The CDR3 DNA is TGTGCCAGCAGTCCCGGGACAGTCAATGAAGCTTTCTTT.